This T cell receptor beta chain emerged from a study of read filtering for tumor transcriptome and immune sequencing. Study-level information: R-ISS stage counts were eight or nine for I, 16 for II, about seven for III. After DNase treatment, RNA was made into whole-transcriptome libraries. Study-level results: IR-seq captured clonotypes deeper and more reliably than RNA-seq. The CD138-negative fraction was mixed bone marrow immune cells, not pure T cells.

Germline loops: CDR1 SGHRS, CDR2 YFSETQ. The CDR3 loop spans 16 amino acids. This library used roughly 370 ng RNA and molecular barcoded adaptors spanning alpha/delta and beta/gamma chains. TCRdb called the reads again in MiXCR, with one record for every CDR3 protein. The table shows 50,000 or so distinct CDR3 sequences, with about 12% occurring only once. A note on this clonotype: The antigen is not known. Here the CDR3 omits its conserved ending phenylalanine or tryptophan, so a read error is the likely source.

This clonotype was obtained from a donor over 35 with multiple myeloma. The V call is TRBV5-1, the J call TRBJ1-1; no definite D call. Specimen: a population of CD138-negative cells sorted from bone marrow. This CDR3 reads CASSLVAVREHTEAFL. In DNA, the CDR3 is TGCGCCAGCAGCTTGGTAGCGGTCCGGGAACACACTGAGGCTTTCTTA.